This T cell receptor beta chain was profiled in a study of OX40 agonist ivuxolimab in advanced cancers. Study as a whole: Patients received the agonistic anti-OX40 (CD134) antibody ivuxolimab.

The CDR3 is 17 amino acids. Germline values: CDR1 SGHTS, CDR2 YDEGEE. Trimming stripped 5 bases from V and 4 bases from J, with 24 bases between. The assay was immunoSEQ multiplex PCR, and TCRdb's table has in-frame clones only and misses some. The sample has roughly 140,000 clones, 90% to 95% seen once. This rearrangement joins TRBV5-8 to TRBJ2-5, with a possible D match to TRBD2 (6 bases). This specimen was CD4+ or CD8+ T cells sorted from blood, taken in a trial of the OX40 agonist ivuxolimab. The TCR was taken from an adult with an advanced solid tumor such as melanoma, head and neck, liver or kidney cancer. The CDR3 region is CASSFSTSSRSGETQYF. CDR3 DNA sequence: TGTGCCAGCAGTTTCTCGACTAGTAGTCGGTCGGGAGAGACCCAGTACTTC. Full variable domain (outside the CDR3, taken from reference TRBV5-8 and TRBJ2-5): EAGVTQSPTHLIKTRGQQATLRCSPISGHTSVYWYQQALGLGLQFLLWYDEGEERNRGNFPPRFSGRQFPNYSSELNVNALELEDSALYLCASSFSTSSRSGETQYFGPGTRLLVL.